A selection of T cell receptor beta chains follows, all from one sample in a study of Graves' ophthalmopathy and Graves' hyperthyroidism. TCRdb reprocessed the multiplex PCR reads with MiXCR, giving one entry per CDR3 protein. This sample has approximately 700,000 distinct CDR3 sequences, with about 40% found just once. The sample taken for sequencing was peripheral blood. All receptors come from an adult man with Graves' ophthalmopathy. Both conserved end residues are part of each CDR3. Expanded clones get a size class; other rows say once, few or many, or leave the size out.

J gene: TRBJ1-1
clone size: -
V gene: TRBV15
CDR3 protein: CATSRVLELDTEAFF

J gene: TRBJ2-2
clone size: few
V gene: TRBV5-1
CDR3 protein: CASSSGTRPTGELFF

J gene: TRBJ1-5
clone size: many
V gene: TRBV20-1
CDR3 protein: CSARPGQAGNQPQHF

J gene: TRBJ1-2
clone size: many
V gene: TRBV11-2
CDR3 protein: CASSMTGAFYGYTF

J gene: TRBJ1-2
clone size: many
V gene: TRBV12-3/TRBV12-4
CDR3 protein: CASSDSSYGYTF

J gene: TRBJ2-7
clone size: -
V gene: TRBV13
CDR3 protein: CASSFRFGSDGPYEQYF

J gene: TRBJ1-6
clone size: once
V gene: TRBV5-1
CDR3 protein: CASSQDDRVNSPLHF

J gene: TRBJ1-6
clone size: many
V gene: TRBV5-6
CDR3 protein: CASDSVVGNSPLHF

J gene: TRBJ1-6
clone size: few
V gene: TRBV9
CDR3 protein: CASSQRDYNSPLHF

J gene: TRBJ1-6
clone size: -
V gene: TRBV19
CDR3 protein: CASSTYQGGGVGPLHF

J gene: TRBJ1-3
clone size: many
V gene: TRBV2
CDR3 protein: CASSEDQGVGNTIYF

J gene: TRBJ2-7
clone size: many
V gene: TRBV20-1
CDR3 protein: CSARPDSSYEQYF

J gene: TRBJ2-1
clone size: -
V gene: TRBV24-1
CDR3 protein: CATSDLRLAGNEQFF

J gene: TRBJ2-5
clone size: -
V gene: TRBV10-3
CDR3 protein: CAISESNKVDRDF

J gene: TRBJ1-5
clone size: once
V gene: TRBV24-1
CDR3 protein: CATSDRGLRPQHF

J gene: TRBJ2-7
clone size: -
V gene: TRBV12-3/TRBV12-4
CDR3 protein: CASSFRDRMSYEQYF

J gene: TRBJ1-1
clone size: many
V gene: TRBV5-1
CDR3 protein: CASSLLGGYTEAFF

J gene: TRBJ1-1
clone size: -
V gene: TRBV19
CDR3 protein: CASSIGTGEDGGAMNTEAFF

J gene: TRBJ2-7
clone size: -
V gene: TRBV20-1
CDR3 protein: CSAQPTSSYEQYF

J gene: TRBJ2-1
clone size: -
V gene: TRBV30
CDR3 protein: CAWGTSGNEQFF

J gene: TRBJ1-5
clone size: many
V gene: TRBV10-3
CDR3 protein: CAISEEGQPQHF

J gene: TRBJ1-1
clone size: few
V gene: TRBV6-1
CDR3 protein: CASEKRGLNTEAFF

J gene: TRBJ1-5
clone size: many
V gene: TRBV19
CDR3 protein: CASSMDGSINQPQHF

J gene: TRBJ1-1
clone size: few
V gene: TRBV7-9
CDR3 protein: CAWTPGGDTEAFF

J gene: TRBJ1-4
clone size: -
V gene: TRBV10-2
CDR3 protein: CASSESTGQGGKLFF

J gene: TRBJ1-1
clone size: many
V gene: TRBV2
CDR3 protein: CASRAQGNTEAFF

J gene: TRBJ1-2
clone size: -
V gene: TRBV27
CDR3 protein: CASSFRTGFGYGYTF

J gene: TRBJ2-2
clone size: -
V gene: TRBV29-1
CDR3 protein: CSGRGGELFF

J gene: TRBJ1-5
clone size: many
V gene: TRBV12-3/TRBV12-4
CDR3 protein: CASSPHRFQPQHF

J gene: TRBJ1-1
clone size: few
V gene: TRBV9
CDR3 protein: CASSSSGHSKNTEAFF

J gene: TRBJ1-3
clone size: few
V gene: TRBV7-8
CDR3 protein: CASSLVSGAKNTIYF

J gene: TRBJ1-5
clone size: -
V gene: TRBV2
CDR3 protein: CASIGGLRGQTTQPQHF

J gene: TRBJ1-4
clone size: many
V gene: TRBV6-1
CDR3 protein: CASTGTGIEKLFF

J gene: TRBJ2-7
clone size: -
V gene: TRBV2
CDR3 protein: CASRTSGGRYEQYF

J gene: TRBJ1-1
clone size: many
V gene: TRBV11-2
CDR3 protein: CASSPLGAKNTEAFF

J gene: TRBJ1-4
clone size: -
V gene: TRBV5-1
CDR3 protein: CASNPGQGEEKLFF

J gene: TRBJ1-1
clone size: -
V gene: TRBV25-1
CDR3 protein: CASSDDRGHTEAFF

J gene: TRBJ1-1
clone size: -
V gene: TRBV5-4
CDR3 protein: CARDRGQGGSTEAFF

J gene: TRBJ2-7
clone size: many
V gene: TRBV25-1
CDR3 protein: CASSEADRVSEQYF

J gene: TRBJ1-5
clone size: -
V gene: TRBV10-3
CDR3 protein: CASSAQVSGQPQHF

J gene: TRBJ2-7
clone size: many
V gene: TRBV7-6
CDR3 protein: CASSLGKSFPKYF

J gene: TRBJ1-3
clone size: many
V gene: TRBV9
CDR3 protein: CASSPKRHTKGGNTIYF